The 10 T cell receptor beta chains below come from one sample, sequenced in a study of T cell responses to AZD1222 COVID-19 vaccine (dated by TCRdb to the early 2020s). Interpreted using the paper, the time point label stands for: about 28 days (+/-7) after the second vaccine dose. Library generation was performed with the immunoSEQ multiplex PCR assay. TCRdb took over this immuneACCESS table, retaining in-frame rearrangements with V and J assigned. Such tables are incomplete; in checked studies, under half of the missing clones stem from an unresolved V gene, and the remainder is unexplained. The sample includes 30,000 to 35,000 clones, with about 84% observed a single time. The ten top clones hold about 4% of the sample. This specimen was peripheral blood, taken 28 days after the second AZD1222 dose. The source is an adult who received the AZD1222 COVID-19 vaccine.

V gene TRBV18 combines with J gene TRBJ1-1, with TRBD1 as a possible D gene (5 bases). V lost 6 bases and J lost 4, with 18 bases in between. CDR3 length: 15 residues. CDR1 KGHSH and CDR2 LQKENI come from the germline V gene. The CDR3 region is CASSALEGSVTEAFF. CDR3 nucleotides: TGTGCCAGCTCCGCATTAGAGGGGTCGGTCACTGAAGCTTTCTTT.

The V gene is TRBV11-2, the J gene TRBJ2-3; D perhaps matches TRBD1 (8 bases). The CDR3 length is 14 residues. Germline V lookup: CDR1 SGHAT, CDR2 FQNNGV. V was pared by 10 bases and J by 2 bases, with 16 bases between. This CDR3 reads CATAQGGATDTQYF. In DNA form, the CDR3 reads TGTGCCACAGCACAGGGGGGGGCCACAGATACGCAGTATTTT. The full variable domain, completed using reference TRBV11-2 and TRBJ2-3, is EAGVAQSPRYKIIEKRQSVAFWCNPISGHATLYWYQQILGQGPKLLIQFQNNGVVDDSQLPKDRFSAERLKGVDSTLKIQPAKLEDSAVYLCATAQGGATDTQYFGPGTRLTVL.

V usage is TRBV4-3 and J usage is TRBJ1-6; TRBD1 aligns across 8 bases. The V gene's germline CDR1 is LGHNA and CDR2 YSLEER. This CDR3 is built from 17 residues. V trimming: 0 bases; J trimming: 9 bases; junction bases outside the gene matches: 10. CDR3 loop: CASSQDSAGGAGSPLHF. The CDR3 nucleotides read TGCGCCAGCAGCCAAGATTCCGCAGGGGGCGCCGGTTCACCCCTCCACTTT.

CDR3 nucleotides: TGTGCCAGCAGCCCGACAGGAGACTATAATTCACCCCTCCACTTT. Residues: CASSPTGDYNSPLHF. This chain links TRBV3-1 (or the pseudogene TRBV3-2) with TRBJ1-6, with D maybe TRBD1 (6 bases). CDR1 is LGHDT, CDR2 YNNKEL, per germline (reference sequence). The CDR3 spans 15 residues. Trimming removed 4 bases at V and 3 bases at J, with 10 bases between.

CDR3 sequence (DNA): TGTGCCAGCAGTGAAGGCGTCAGGGGCCCTGCGGTAGATACGCAGTATTTT. Its translation: CASSEGVRGPAVDTQYF. This chain links TRBV6-1 with TRBJ2-3; possibly TRBD1 for D (6 bases). The CDR3 loop spans 17 amino acids. Deletions cut 1 base from V and 5 bases from J, with 19 bases between. The germline V gene encodes CDR1 MNHNS and CDR2 SASEGT.

This chain uses TRBV30 with TRBJ1-2, with a possible D match to TRBD1 (5 bases). In germline, CDR1 is GTSNPN, CDR2 SVGIG (reference sequence). The CDR3 runs to 16 residues. Trimming removed 3 bases from V and 2 bases from J, with 19 bases in between. The CDR3 sequence is CAWRPQVQGRNYGYTF. In DNA, the CDR3 is TGTGCCTGGAGGCCCCAGGTGCAGGGAAGAAACTATGGCTACACCTTC.

The chain joins TRBV7-9 to TRBJ2-1; TRBD2 agrees at 7 bases. Germline CDR1 reads SEHNR; CDR2 reads FQNEAQ (reference sequence). Losses at the gene ends were 0 bases for V and 7 bases for J; bases not matched to a gene: 12. The CDR3 extends over 17 amino acids. CDR3 DNA: TGTGCCAGCAGCTTAGCTCGGGGGGAGGCCCGATATAATGAGCAGTTCTTC. This translates into CASSLARGEARYNEQFF.

This clone was recorded once. This chain uses TRBV3-1 (or the pseudogene TRBV3-2) with TRBJ1-3; no clear D. V was cut by 0 bases and J by 5 bases, with 11 bases left in between. The CDR3 totals 15 residues. CDR1 LGHDT and CDR2 YNNKEL come from the germline V gene (reference sequence). The CDR3: CASSQEGFSRNTIYF. The DNA for the CDR3 is TGTGCCAGCAGCCAAGAAGGGTTCTCCAGAAACACCATATATTTT.

This sequence joins TRBV6-1 and TRBJ1-2; D is unclear. The CDR3 covers 15 residues. V was trimmed by 1 base and J by 3 bases, leaving 12 bases between them. Per the germline V gene, CDR1 is MNHNS and CDR2 is SASEGT. This chain's CDR3 is CASSEDLGFYYGYTF. In DNA form, the CDR3 reads TGTGCCAGCAGTGAAGATCTGGGATTCTACTATGGCTACACCTTC.

V and J are TRBV3-1 (or the pseudogene TRBV3-2) and TRBJ1-1; D remains unclear. The ends were cut back, 8 bases at V and 1 base at J, with 17 bases in the middle. There are 15 residues in the CDR3. CDR1 is LGHDT, CDR2 YNNKEL, per germline (reference sequence). The CDR3 protein is CASQDVGETNTEAFF. CDR3 bases: TGTGCCAGCCAAGACGTAGGAGAGACGAACACTGAAGCTTTCTTT.